This T cell receptor beta chain comes out of a study of neurological immune-mediated disorders. Germline lookup yields CDR1 SGHTA and CDR2 FQGNSA. The CDR3 totals 16 residues. V dropped 0 bases and J dropped 4; count of bases not matched to a gene: 7. Over 190 million TCR-beta sequences, together covering 15-18 subjects, were produced by every individual sequencing run that was carried out. A single record per CDR3 protein comes from TCRdb applying MiXCR to the 5' RACE reads. The top ten clones hold around 11% of a sample with tens of thousands of distinct CDR3 sequences, about 13% of them seen once. This clonotype has a count of ten or more.

The receptor was derived from a woman aged 55-69 years with HTLV-1-associated myelopathy (HAM/TSP). The sample taken for sequencing was PBMCs. The J gene is TRBJ2-7, the V gene TRBV7-2, with TRBD2 matching 9 bases. CDR3 nucleotide sequence: TGTGCCAGCAGCTTAGCGGGCGGGCGGGAGGGGTACGAGCAGTACTTC. This translates into CASSLAGGREGYEQYF.